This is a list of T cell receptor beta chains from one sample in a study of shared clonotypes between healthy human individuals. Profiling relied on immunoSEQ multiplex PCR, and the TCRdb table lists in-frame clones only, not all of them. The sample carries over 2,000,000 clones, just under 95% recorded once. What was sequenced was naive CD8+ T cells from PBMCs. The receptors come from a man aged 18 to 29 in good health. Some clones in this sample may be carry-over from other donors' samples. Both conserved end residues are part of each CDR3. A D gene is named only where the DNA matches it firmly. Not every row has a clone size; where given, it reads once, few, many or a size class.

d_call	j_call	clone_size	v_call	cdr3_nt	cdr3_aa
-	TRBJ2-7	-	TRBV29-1	TGCAGCGTTGAAGATGACAGTTACGAGCAGTACTTC	CSVEDDSYEQYF
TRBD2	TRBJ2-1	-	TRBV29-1	TGCAGCGTTGAGGTGCCATGGACTAGCGGACGGGAGCAGTTCTTC	CSVEVPWTSGREQFF
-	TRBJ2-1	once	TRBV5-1	TGCGCCAGCAGCTTGTATGGGCCCATGGACAGTTACAATGAGCAGTTCTTC	CASSLYGPMDSYNEQFF
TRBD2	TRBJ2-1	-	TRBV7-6	TGTGCCAGCAGCCCAGCTAGCGGGAGCCGGGGTAGCTCCTACAATGAGCAGTTCTTC	CASSPASGSRGSSYNEQFF
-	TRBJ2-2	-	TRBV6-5	TGTGCCACCCTGACAGGAAGATACACCGGGGAGCTGTTTTTT	CATLTGRYTGELFF
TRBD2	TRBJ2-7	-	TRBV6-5	TGTGCCAGCAGTGTGGGGGGGTACGCGGACTACGAGCAGTACTTC	CASSVGGYADYEQYF
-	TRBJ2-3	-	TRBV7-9	TGTGCCAGCAGCGCCCTCGGGACCGCAGATACGCAGTATTTT	CASSALGTADTQYF
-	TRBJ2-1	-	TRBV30	TGTGCCTGGAACCCAGGCTTGAATGAGCAGTTCTTC	CAWNPGLNEQFF
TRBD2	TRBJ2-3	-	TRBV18	TGTGCCAGCTCACCACCGGGACTAGCGGGAACCACAGATACGCAGTATTTT	CASSPPGLAGTTDTQYF
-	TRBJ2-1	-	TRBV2	TGTGCCACCAAAGGGGCGGAATTATACAATGAGCAGTTCTTC	CATKGAELYNEQFF
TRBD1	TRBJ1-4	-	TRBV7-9	TGTGCCAGCAGTCAGGGACAGTTATATGAAAAACTGTTTTTT	CASSQGQLYEKLFF
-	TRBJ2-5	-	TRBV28	TGTGCCAGCAGTTTTAGAGAGACCCAGTACTTC	CASSFRETQYF
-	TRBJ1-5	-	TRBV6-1	TGTGCCAGCAATTCGCCCAGGGATTGGGGACAGCCCCAGCATTTT	CASNSPRDWGQPQHF
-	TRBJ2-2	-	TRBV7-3	TGTGCCAGCAGCTCACTAGCTACCGGGGAGCTGTTTTTT	CASSSLATGELFF
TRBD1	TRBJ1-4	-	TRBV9	TGTGCCAGCAGCCAACAGGGGGCTAATGAAAAACTGTTTTTT	CASSQQGANEKLFF
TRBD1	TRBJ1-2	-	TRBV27	TGTGCCAGCAGCCTGAACTCAGGGGGCGGTGGCTACACCTTC	CASSLNSGGGGYTF
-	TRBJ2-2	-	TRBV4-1	TGCGCCAGCAAGGAACGGGAAGCGAACGGGGAGCTGTTTTTT	CASKEREANGELFF
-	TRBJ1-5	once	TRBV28	TGTGCCAGCAGTTTAGAGGGATCTGGAGGACAGCCCCAGCATTTT	CASSLEGSGGQPQHF
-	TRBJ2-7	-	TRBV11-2	TGTGCCAGCAGCCCTACAGGGCTCAGCGAGCAGTACTTC	CASSPTGLSEQYF
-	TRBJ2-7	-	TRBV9	TGTGCCAGCAGCGTATTTTATGGAGGCTACGAGCAGTACTTC	CASSVFYGGYEQYF
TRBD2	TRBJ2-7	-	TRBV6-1	TGTGCCAGCAGTGAAGGGGCGGGAGGCTTACCCTACGAGCAGTACTTC	CASSEGAGGLPYEQYF
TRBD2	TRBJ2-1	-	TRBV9	TGTGCCAGCAGCGTAGGGGAGGGGTTGGCGGAACGATACAATGAGCAGTTCTTC	CASSVGEGLAERYNEQFF
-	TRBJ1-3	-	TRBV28	TGTGCCAGCAGCCCACGCGTGTTAAGATTTCGGAACACCATATATTTT	CASSPRVLRFRNTIYF
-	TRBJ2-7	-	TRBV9	TGTGCCAGCAGCGTGACACCGGGAGCCTACGAGCAGTACTTC	CASSVTPGAYEQYF
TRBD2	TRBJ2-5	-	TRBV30	TGTGCCTGGAGTGGGCTAGCGGGAGTAGTTGAGACCCAGTACTTC	CAWSGLAGVVETQYF
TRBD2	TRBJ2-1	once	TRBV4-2	TGTGCCAGCAGCCAAGAGTCAGCGGGGGTCGGTGAGCAGTTCTTC	CASSQESAGVGEQFF
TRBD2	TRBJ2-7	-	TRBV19	TGTGCCAGTAGTCCCCTGGCGGGAGGGTCTTACGAGCAGTACTTC	CASSPLAGGSYEQYF
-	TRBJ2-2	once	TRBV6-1	TGTGCCAGCAGTGAAAAGGGGCACACCGGGGAGCTGTTTTTT	CASSEKGHTGELFF
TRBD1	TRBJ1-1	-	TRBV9	TGTGCCAGCAATCTTTTACCGGGACAGGAGGGGAACACTGAAGCTTTCTTT	CASNLLPGQEGNTEAFF
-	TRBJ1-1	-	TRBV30	TGTGCCTGGAGGGTAGGGGCTGGCACTGAAGCTTTCTTT	CAWRVGAGTEAFF
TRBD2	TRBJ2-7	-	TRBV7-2	TGTGCCAGCAGCCCCGGCCGGACTAGCGGGAGGTACGAGCAGTACTTC	CASSPGRTSGRYEQYF
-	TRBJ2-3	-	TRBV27	TGTGCCAGCAGTTCACGGGACCCAGGCACAGATACGCAGTATTTT	CASSSRDPGTDTQYF
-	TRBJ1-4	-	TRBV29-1	TGCAGCGTCCTGTCGATTAATGAAAAACTGTTTTTT	CSVLSINEKLFF
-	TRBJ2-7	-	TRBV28	TGTGCCAGCAGTTTAAGGACAATGGGCGACGAGCAGTACTTC	CASSLRTMGDEQYF
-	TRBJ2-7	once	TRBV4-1	TGCGCCAGCAGCCAAGATCGCACCCTCCAGGAGCAGTACTTC	CASSQDRTLQEQYF
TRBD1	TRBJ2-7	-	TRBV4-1	TGCGCCAGCAGCCAAGATGGGCAGGGGGTTTACGAGCAGTACTTC	CASSQDGQGVYEQYF
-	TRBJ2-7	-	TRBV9	TGTGCCAGCAGCGCCGGGGGTGTAGGGGTCTACGAGCAGTACTTC	CASSAGGVGVYEQYF
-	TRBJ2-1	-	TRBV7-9	TGTGCCAGCAGCTTAGGGAACAGCAATGAGCAGTTCTTC	CASSLGNSNEQFF
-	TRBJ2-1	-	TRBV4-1	TGCGCCAGCAGCCAAGACCCTTTCGGTGAGCAGTTCTTC	CASSQDPFGEQFF
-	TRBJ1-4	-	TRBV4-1	TGCGCCAGCAGCCAAGGAAAGAGGGAACTGTTTTTT	CASSQGKRELFF
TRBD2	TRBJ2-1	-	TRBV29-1	TGCAGCGTTGCGGGGAGGGGCTCCTACAATGAGCAGTTCTTC	CSVAGRGSYNEQFF
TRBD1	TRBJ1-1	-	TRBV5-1	TGCGCCAGCAGCCAGAGACAGGGTAACACTGAAGCTTTCTTT	CASSQRQGNTEAFF
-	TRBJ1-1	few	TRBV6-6	TGTGCCAGCAGTGAGATGAACACTGAAGCTTTCTTT	CASSEMNTEAFF
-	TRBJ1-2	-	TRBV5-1	TGCGCCAGCAGGGGAGGTGGGGATGGCTACACCTTC	CASRGGGDGYTF
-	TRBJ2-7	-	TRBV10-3	TGTGCCATCAGTGAGTCTAGTTGGGGCGCCTACGAGCAGTACTTC	CAISESSWGAYEQYF
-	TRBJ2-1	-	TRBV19	TGTGCCAGTAGTCCCCAGGGATACCATGAGCAGTTCTTC	CASSPQGYHEQFF